The sequence of this T cell receptor (beta chain) was determined in a study of T cell changes during pregnancy in multiple sclerosis (dated by TCRdb to about 2019). About the study as a whole: The study examined how the T cell repertoire changed over the course of pregnancy in women with multiple sclerosis.

Per the germline V gene, SGHTA is the CDR1 and FQGNSA is the CDR2. From cysteine to phenylalanine, the CDR3 is 16 amino acids long. Only the CDR3 DNA stays, 48 bases, in frame from base 1. Compared with germline, V lacks 0 bases and J lacks 3 bases; bases without a gene match: 4. The library relied on the immunoSEQ multiplex PCR assay. Not all clones reach the TCRdb copy of this immuneACCESS table, which keeps in-frame sequences only. Checked studies attribute under half of the gap to unresolved V genes and leave the rest unexplained. The sample has some 60,000 clones on record, about 92% of them singletons. The top ten clonotypes cover 5% to 7.5% of the sample. Notes on this clone: The antigen it recognizes is unknown. No much larger clone is present one base from it, and per-base qualities are unavailable.

Specimen: peripheral blood, collected in the third trimester of pregnancy. The receptor chain draws on TRBV7-2 and TRBJ2-3; a stretch of 9 junction bases matches TRBD2. The receptor was isolated from a female donor in good health, enrolled as a control in a pregnancy study. The encoded CDR3 is CASSLARREGTDTQYF. The DNA sequence is as follows: TGTGCCAGCAGCTTAGCGCGGCGGGAGGGGACAGATACGCAGTATTTT.